This T cell receptor beta chain was sequenced during a study of T cell responses to AZD1222 COVID-19 vaccine. Germline V gene lookup returns CDR1 KGHSH and CDR2 LQKENI. The CDR3 runs to 16 residues. Trimming shortened V by 0 bases and J by 5 bases, and 16 bases separated the two germline ends. The table came from immunoSEQ multiplex PCR; TCRdb's copy has only in-frame clones and leaves some out. The data show 120,000 or so clones, 94% seen once. V usage is TRBV18 and J usage is TRBJ1-2; D is perhaps TRBD1 (6 bases). The source of this sequence is an adult who received the AZD1222 COVID-19 vaccine. Here the sequenced sample was peripheral blood, taken 28 days after the second AZD1222 dose. The chain's CDR3 is CASSPPSRQAFYGYTF. In nucleotides, the CDR3 is TGTGCCAGCTCACCACCGAGTAGACAGGCTTTTTATGGCTACACCTTC.